This TCR beta chain was retrieved from a study of blood T cell repertoires in COVID-19. Study-level information: The samples span acute and convalescent COVID-19 from the United States, Italy and Spain. T cells, B-cell-depleted T cells, or PBMCs supplied cDNA or gDNA.

Measured with immunoSEQ multiplex PCR; TCRdb has only the in-frame clones, and not every one. The sample carries 200,000 to 250,000 clones, roughly 80% recorded once. CDR1 is LNHDA, CDR2 SQIVND, per germline (reference sequence). The CDR3 is 14 residues long. V was clipped by 3 bases and J by 5 bases, with 14 bases between them. What was sequenced was peripheral blood. The origin of this receptor is a woman at least 80 years old with acute or convalescent COVID-19. The genes are TRBV19 and TRBJ2-7; possible D gene TRBD1, 7 bases. The CDR3 is CASSIQQGGHEQYF. The CDR3 DNA reads TGTGCCAGTAGTATCCAGCAGGGGGGCCACGAGCAGTACTTC. Full variable domain (missing parts from reference TRBV19 and TRBJ2-7): DGGITQSPKYLFRKEGQNVTLSCEQNLNHDAMYWYRQDPGQGLRLIYYSQIVNDFQKGDIAEGYSVSREKKESFPLTVTSAQKNPTAFYLCASSIQQGGHEQYFGPGTRLTVT.